This TCR beta chain was identified during a study of T cells expressing NK-cell markers. CDR1 and CDR2 (germline): SGHNT, YENEEA. This CDR3 spans 12 amino acids. TCRdb re-called the 5' RACE reads; every CDR3 protein appears as one record, without DNA. Seen in this sample are some 500,000 distinct CDR3 sequences; the ten most common clones hold more than 1.4%. This TCR derives from a woman in her 50s in good health. The specimen was blood T cells: a sorted CD56 or NKG2C T cell subset, CD4+ or CD8+ T cells, or bulk PBMC T cells (not recorded which). The V gene is TRBV11-3, the J gene TRBJ2-2; the D call of TRBD1 rests on TCRdb alone, since no DNA is present to check it. The CDR3 loop reads CASSIRGGELFF.